The rows below give T cell receptor beta chains drawn from one sample of a study of T cells after yellow fever vaccination. TCRdb passed the 5' RACE reads through MiXCR, listing each CDR3 protein once. Here the sample spans 150,000 or so distinct CDR3 sequences, about a tenth being singletons. The sample consisted of CD8+ T cells sorted from PBMCs, taken 45 days after the yellow fever booster vaccination. The source is a man younger than 35 who received the YFV17D yellow fever vaccine. Each CDR3 is given with its conserved first and last residue.

V gene	J gene	CDR3 protein
TRBV5-6	TRBJ2-7	CASSSLTSYEQYF
TRBV6-4	TRBJ1-2	CASTTGGGNYGYTF
TRBV4-1	TRBJ2-1	CASSTEGHNEQFF
TRBV4-2	TRBJ2-3	CASSQDPSGGAFETDTQYF
TRBV12-3/TRBV12-4	TRBJ2-2	CATPRSNTGELFF
TRBV7-2	TRBJ2-7	CASSLEVGWGNEQYF
TRBV7-9	TRBJ2-1	CASRTTFSYNEQFF
TRBV5-4	TRBJ2-5	CASSRTRQETQYF
TRBV7-2	TRBJ2-3	CASRSMGTDTQYF
TRBV19	TRBJ2-2	CASSTILLGANTGELFF
TRBV6-2/TRBV6-3	TRBJ2-5	CASIGSYETQYF
TRBV6-1	TRBJ1-5	CASSERGGSGRANQPQHF
TRBV3-1	TRBJ2-3	CASSQEWGTGPDTQYF
TRBV5-6	TRBJ2-5	CASSPTQGVRWETQYF
TRBV7-2	TRBJ2-1	CASSRDGNNEQFF
TRBV7-2	TRBJ1-2	CASSLLGDLYTF
TRBV6-4	TRBJ2-1	CASSDSTSGGVPYNEQFF
TRBV7-8	TRBJ1-5	CASSFNRDQEPQHF
TRBV2	TRBJ1-6	CASLEGAYNSPLHF
TRBV12-3/TRBV12-4	TRBJ2-3	CASSPTLAGVTDTQYF
TRBV7-9	TRBJ1-4	CASSLAPGWKLFF
TRBV3-1	TRBJ2-7	CASSQGLYRGIFYEQYF
TRBV4-1	TRBJ2-3	CASSQAETSSIDTQYF
TRBV7-9	TRBJ2-1	CASSPFGQSSYNEQFF
TRBV7-9	TRBJ1-6	CASSFLPVNSPLHF
TRBV21-1	TRBJ1-2	CASSTFGQPTNYGYTF
TRBV6-5	TRBJ2-7	CASSYQDRGFYEQYF
TRBV11-2	TRBJ2-1	CASNNRLAGGRNEQFF
TRBV7-2	TRBJ2-2	CASSSPGGGHTGELFF